A single T cell receptor (beta chain) is shown here with its context. Its antigen is unidentified. MiXCR was run by TCRdb on the reads, yielding one entry per CDR3 protein. The table has 800,000 to 950,000 distinct CDR3 sequences, about 30% seen once. This sample is part of a study of T cell repertoires in cytomegalovirus infection. Between the trimmed V and J ends, which lost 5 bases and 2 bases, there was a span of 7 bases. This CDR3 contains 13 residues. This chain links TRBV12-3 or TRBV12-4 with TRBJ1-3; D unclear. This TCR was sampled from a human donor in good health (CMV status not recorded). Some clones in this sample may be carry-over from other donors' samples. The sample consisted of cultured CD8+ T cells from PBMCs, taken from culture after CMV antigen stimulation. CDR3 DNA: TGTGCCAGCAGTCCCCTTCCTGGAAACACCATATATTTT. This gives the protein CASSPLPGNTIYF.